The rows below give T cell receptor beta chains drawn from one sample of a study of cytomegalovirus exposure and HLA in healthy donors. The protocol was immunoSEQ multiplex PCR, while the TCRdb copy is restricted to in-frame clones and leaves out a portion. The sample carries 160,000 or so clones, 88% recorded once. Sample: PBMCs. These receptors were collected from a man aged 18 to 30 in good health and CMV-seronegative. Both conserved end residues are part of each CDR3. D genes are given only for firm matches. A clone size is listed for some rows: how often the clone was seen (once, few, many), or a class if it is expanded.

v_call: TRBV28; clone_size: once; d_call: -; j_call: TRBJ1-2; cdr3_aa: CASRDRNYGYTF; cdr3_nt: TGTGCCAGCAGGGACAGAAACTATGGCTACACCTTC
v_call: TRBV21-1; clone_size: -; d_call: -; j_call: TRBJ2-2; cdr3_aa: CASKTSGRRSTGELFF; cdr3_nt: TGTGCCAGCAAGACTAGCGGGAGACGTAGCACCGGGGAGCTGTTTTTT
v_call: TRBV7-4; clone_size: -; d_call: TRBD1; j_call: TRBJ2-5; cdr3_aa: CASSLVRTGAGERGQETQYF; cdr3_nt: TGTGCCAGCAGCTTAGTTCGGACAGGGGCGGGAGAGAGAGGGCAAGAGACCCAGTACTTC
v_call: TRBV4-1; clone_size: -; d_call: -; j_call: TRBJ2-7; cdr3_aa: CASSQDSGVGEQYF; cdr3_nt: TGCGCCAGCAGCCAAGATTCGGGGGTAGGCGAGCAGTACTTC
v_call: TRBV6-5; clone_size: -; d_call: -; j_call: TRBJ2-7; cdr3_aa: CASSTTSYEQYF; cdr3_nt: TGTGCCAGCAGTACAACGTCCTACGAGCAGTACTTC
v_call: TRBV19; clone_size: -; d_call: TRBD1; j_call: TRBJ2-5; cdr3_aa: CASSVARQGGRGETQYF; cdr3_nt: TGTGCCAGTAGTGTAGCCCGACAGGGCGGACGCGGGGAGACCCAGTACTTC
v_call: TRBV15; clone_size: -; d_call: TRBD1; j_call: TRBJ1-5; cdr3_aa: CATSNDRGDNQPQHF; cdr3_nt: TGTGCCACCAGCAACGACAGGGGAGACAATCAGCCCCAGCATTTT
v_call: TRBV27; clone_size: -; d_call: -; j_call: TRBJ1-1; cdr3_aa: CASSLEGNTEAFF; cdr3_nt: TGTGCCAGCAGTTTAGAGGGAAACACTGAAGCTTTCTTT
v_call: TRBV27; clone_size: few; d_call: TRBD1; j_call: TRBJ1-5; cdr3_aa: CASSFGQGDQPQHF; cdr3_nt: TGTGCCAGCAGTTTCGGGCAGGGGGATCAGCCCCAGCATTTT
v_call: TRBV11-3; clone_size: -; d_call: -; j_call: TRBJ2-3; cdr3_aa: CASSLRGNTDTQYF; cdr3_nt: TGTGCCAGCAGCTTACGAGGGAACACAGATACGCAGTATTTT
v_call: TRBV13; clone_size: -; d_call: -; j_call: TRBJ2-3; cdr3_aa: CASSPPGNTQYF; cdr3_nt: TGTGCCAGCAGCCCCCCGGGGAATACGCAGTATTTT
v_call: TRBV11-2; clone_size: few; d_call: -; j_call: TRBJ1-1; cdr3_aa: CASSLTGNTEAFF; cdr3_nt: TGTGCCAGCAGCTTAACAGGGAACACTGAAGCTTTCTTT
v_call: TRBV7-9; clone_size: -; d_call: TRBD2; j_call: TRBJ2-5; cdr3_aa: CASSRTSGRGETQYF; cdr3_nt: TGTGCCAGCAGCCGGACTAGCGGGAGGGGGGAGACCCAGTACTTC
v_call: TRBV28; clone_size: -; d_call: TRBD2; j_call: TRBJ2-1; cdr3_aa: CASSPIPTSGPYNEQFF; cdr3_nt: TGTGCCAGCAGTCCAATACCAACTAGCGGGCCTTACAATGAGCAGTTCTTC
v_call: TRBV28; clone_size: medium-sized; d_call: TRBD2; j_call: TRBJ2-2; cdr3_aa: CASSLWTSGNTGELFF; cdr3_nt: TGTGCCAGCAGTTTATGGACTAGCGGGAACACCGGGGAGCTGTTTTTT
v_call: TRBV5-1; clone_size: -; d_call: -; j_call: TRBJ1-2; cdr3_aa: CASSSETENYGYTF; cdr3_nt: TGCGCCAGCAGCTCGGAGACAGAAAACTATGGCTACACCTTC
v_call: TRBV7-9; clone_size: -; d_call: -; j_call: TRBJ1-1; cdr3_aa: CASTAQVNTEAFF; cdr3_nt: TGTGCCAGCACGGCACAGGTGAACACTGAAGCTTTCTTT
v_call: TRBV4-1; clone_size: -; d_call: TRBD1; j_call: TRBJ1-5; cdr3_aa: CASSHKRGGQGRNQPQHF; cdr3_nt: TGCGCCAGCAGCCATAAAAGAGGGGGACAGGGACGCAATCAGCCCCAGCATTTT
v_call: TRBV6-1; clone_size: few; d_call: -; j_call: TRBJ1-5; cdr3_aa: CASSEGLLTQHF; cdr3_nt: TGTGCCAGCAGTGAAGGGCTCCTGACCCAGCATTTT
v_call: TRBV29-1; clone_size: -; d_call: TRBD2; j_call: TRBJ2-1; cdr3_aa: CSVEENSGSSYNEQFF; cdr3_nt: TGCAGCGTTGAGGAGAATAGCGGGAGCTCCTACAATGAGCAGTTCTTC
v_call: TRBV27; clone_size: -; d_call: -; j_call: TRBJ2-4; cdr3_aa: CASIDRSKNIQYF; cdr3_nt: TGTGCCAGCATAGACAGGAGTAAAAACATTCAGTACTTC
v_call: TRBV7-9; clone_size: -; d_call: TRBD1; j_call: TRBJ2-5; cdr3_aa: CASSLDVGQGSGETQYF; cdr3_nt: TGTGCCAGCAGCTTAGATGTTGGACAGGGGTCGGGCGAGACCCAGTACTTC
v_call: TRBV6-5; clone_size: -; d_call: -; j_call: TRBJ2-5; cdr3_aa: CASSYSTTGYQETQYF; cdr3_nt: TGTGCCAGCAGTTACTCGACGACAGGTTATCAAGAGACCCAGTACTTC